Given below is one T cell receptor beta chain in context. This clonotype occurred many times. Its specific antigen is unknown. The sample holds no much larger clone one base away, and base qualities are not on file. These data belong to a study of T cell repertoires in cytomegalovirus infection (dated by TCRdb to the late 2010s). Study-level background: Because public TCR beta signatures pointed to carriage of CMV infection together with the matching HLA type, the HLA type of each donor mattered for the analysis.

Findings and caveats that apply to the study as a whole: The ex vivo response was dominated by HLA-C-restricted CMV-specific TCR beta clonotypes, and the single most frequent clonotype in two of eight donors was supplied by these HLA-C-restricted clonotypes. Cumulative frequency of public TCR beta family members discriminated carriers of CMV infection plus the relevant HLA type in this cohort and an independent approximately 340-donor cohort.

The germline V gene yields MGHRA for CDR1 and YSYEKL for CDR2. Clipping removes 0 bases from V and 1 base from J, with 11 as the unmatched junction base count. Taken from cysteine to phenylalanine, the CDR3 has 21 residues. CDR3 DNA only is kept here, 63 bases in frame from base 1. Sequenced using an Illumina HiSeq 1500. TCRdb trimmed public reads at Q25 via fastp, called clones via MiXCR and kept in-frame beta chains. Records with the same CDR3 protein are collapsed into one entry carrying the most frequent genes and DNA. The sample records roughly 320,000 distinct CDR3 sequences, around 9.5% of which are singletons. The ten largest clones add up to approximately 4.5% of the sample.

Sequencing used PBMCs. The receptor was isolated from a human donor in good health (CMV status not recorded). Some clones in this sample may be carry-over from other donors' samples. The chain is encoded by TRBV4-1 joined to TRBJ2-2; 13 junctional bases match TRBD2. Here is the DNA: TGCGCCAGCAGCCAAGAGGGACCACCGGGACTAGCGGGGTTGAACACCGGGGAGCTGTTTTTT. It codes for CASSQEGPPGLAGLNTGELFF.